The TCR beta chain under discussion was sequenced for a study of early T cells in non-severe SARS-CoV-2 infection. Study as a whole: Unsorted whole-blood RNA was sequenced in bulk, leaving chains unpaired.

For this clonotype: Its target is not known.

Unique molecular identifiers (one per individual cDNA molecule) were attached. Each CDR3 protein is one row after TCRdb ran MiXCR on the 5' RACE reads. The sample carries 110,000 or so distinct CDR3 sequences, roughly an eighth recorded once. Germline V gives CDR1 SNHLY, CDR2 FYNNEI. Trimming took off 4 bases at V and 2 bases at J, with 18 bases between the two ends. The CDR3 covers 17 residues. Whole-study results and caveats: VDJdb-based matching was biased toward anti-spike CD8 responses and missed private and CD4 specificities.

The receptor was derived from an adult who was a healthcare worker with PCR-confirmed SARS-CoV-2 infection or an uninfected control (not recorded which). The chain employs TRBV2 and TRBJ1-5; D uncertain. Sequenced sample: whole blood. The CDR3, as DNA: TGTGCCAGCAGTGTGGGCCAGGAAGGGAGTGGCAATCAGCCCCAGCATTTT. Translated: CASSVGQEGSGNQPQHF.